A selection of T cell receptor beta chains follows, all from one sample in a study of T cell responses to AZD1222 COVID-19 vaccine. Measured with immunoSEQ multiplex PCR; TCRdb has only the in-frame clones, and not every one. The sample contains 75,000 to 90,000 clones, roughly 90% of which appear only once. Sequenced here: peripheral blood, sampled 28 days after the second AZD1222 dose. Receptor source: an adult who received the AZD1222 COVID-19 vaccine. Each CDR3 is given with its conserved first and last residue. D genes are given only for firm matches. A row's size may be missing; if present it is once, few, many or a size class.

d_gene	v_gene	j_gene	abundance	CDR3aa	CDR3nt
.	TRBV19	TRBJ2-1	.	CASIAQGYDEQFF	TGTGCCAGTATCGCGCAGGGCTACGATGAGCAGTTCTTC
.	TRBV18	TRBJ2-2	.	CASSPRTYGSGELFF	TGTGCCAGCTCACCAAGGACATACGGTTCCGGGGAGCTGTTTTTT
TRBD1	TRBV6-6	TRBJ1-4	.	CASSPLSRGETNEKLFF	TGTGCCAGCAGTCCCCTTTCCAGGGGGGAAACTAATGAAAAACTGTTTTTT
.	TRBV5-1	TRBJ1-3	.	CASSLWASSGNTIYF	TGCGCCAGCAGCTTGTGGGCCAGCTCTGGAAACACCATATATTTT
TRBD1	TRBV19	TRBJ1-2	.	CASSHRGTGGYTF	TGTGCCAGTAGCCACAGGGGAACCGGGGGCTACACCTTC
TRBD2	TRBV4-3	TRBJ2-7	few	CASSHGLAGPYEQYF	TGCGCCAGCAGCCATGGACTAGCGGGACCCTACGAGCAGTACTTC
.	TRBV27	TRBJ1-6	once	CAAGDSSYNSPLHF	TGTGCCGCAGGAGACAGCTCCTATAATTCACCCCTCCACTTT
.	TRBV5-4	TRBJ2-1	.	CASSFLGGPGNNEQFF	TGTGCCAGCAGCTTCCTGGGCGGCCCCGGTAACAATGAGCAGTTCTTC
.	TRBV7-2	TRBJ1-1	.	CASSAGPEMNTEAFF	TGTGCCAGCAGCGCTGGACCGGAAATGAACACTGAAGCTTTCTTT
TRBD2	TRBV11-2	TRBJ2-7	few	CASSQAGGEQYF	TGTGCCAGCAGCCAGGCGGGGGGCGAGCAGTACTTC
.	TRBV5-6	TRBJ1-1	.	CASSLAGRTEAFF	TGTGCCAGCAGCTTGGCCGGGCGCACTGAAGCTTTCTTT
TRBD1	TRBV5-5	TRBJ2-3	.	CASSLLAGGKTDTQYF	TGTGCCAGCAGCTTGTTGGCAGGGGGCAAAACAGATACGCAGTATTTT
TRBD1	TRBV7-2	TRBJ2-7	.	CASSTRQGEQYF	TGTGCCAGCAGCACCCGACAGGGCGAGCAGTACTTC
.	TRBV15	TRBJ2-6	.	CATSREKPGTQFSGANVLTF	TGTGCCACCAGCAGAGAAAAGCCGGGAACGCAATTCTCTGGGGCCAACGTCCTGACTTTC
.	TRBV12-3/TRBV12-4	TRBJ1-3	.	CASTLLEENTIYF	TGTGCCAGCACCTTATTGGAGGAAAACACCATATATTTT
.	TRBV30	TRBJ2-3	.	CAWSVRPPAQYF	TGTGCCTGGAGTGTACGGCCCCCCGCGCAGTATTTT
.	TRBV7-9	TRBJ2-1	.	CASSLSADYNEQFF	TGTGCCAGCAGCTTAAGTGCGGACTACAATGAGCAGTTCTTC
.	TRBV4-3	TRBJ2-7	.	CASSQISGTSYEQYF	TGCGCCAGCAGCCAAATTTCGGGGACCTCCTACGAGCAGTACTTC
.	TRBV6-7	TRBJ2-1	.	CASSYLLADYNEQFF	TGTGCCAGCAGTTACCTACTAGCAGATTACAATGAGCAGTTCTTC
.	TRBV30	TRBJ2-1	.	CAWSVAQGGGQFF	TGTGCCTGGAGTGTCGCACAGGGAGGGGGGCAGTTCTTC
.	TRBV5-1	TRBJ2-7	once	CASSAGNSYEQYF	TGCGCCAGCAGCGCGGGGAATTCCTACGAGCAGTACTTC
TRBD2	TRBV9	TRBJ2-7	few	CASSLAGGYEQYF	TGTGCCAGCAGCCTAGCGGGAGGTTACGAGCAGTACTTC
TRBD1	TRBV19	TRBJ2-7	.	CASSVARDRGEQYF	TGTGCCAGTAGTGTTGCTCGGGACAGGGGCGAGCAGTACTTC
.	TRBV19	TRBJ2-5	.	CASSIQGSGETQYF	TGTGCCAGTAGTATTCAGGGGAGCGGAGAGACCCAGTACTTC
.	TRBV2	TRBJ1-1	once	CASLQGPGTEAFF	TGTGCCAGCTTACAGGGTCCGGGTACTGAAGCTTTCTTT
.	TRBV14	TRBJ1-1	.	CASSWGGNTEAFF	TGTGCCAGCAGCTGGGGGGGGAACACTGAAGCTTTCTTT
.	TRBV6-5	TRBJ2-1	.	CAGLERSYNEQFF	TGTGCCGGCCTTGAGCGGTCCTACAATGAGCAGTTCTTC
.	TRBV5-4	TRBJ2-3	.	CASSQRSSYTDTQYF	TGTGCCAGCAGCCAACGGAGTTCCTACACAGATACGCAGTATTTT
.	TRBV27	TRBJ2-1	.	CASSLPPLAPSSYNEQFF	TGTGCCAGCAGTTTACCTCCATTAGCGCCCAGCTCCTACAATGAGCAGTTCTTC
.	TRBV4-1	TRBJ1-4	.	CASSQDSGPGGEKLFF	TGCGCCAGCAGCCAAGACAGCGGCCCGGGGGGTGAAAAACTGTTTTTT
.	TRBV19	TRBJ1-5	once	CASSGPYSNQPQHF	TGTGCCAGTAGTGGTCCGTATAGCAATCAGCCCCAGCATTTT
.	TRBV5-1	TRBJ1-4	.	CASSLGTTNEKLFF	TGCGCCAGCAGCTTAGGGACAACTAATGAAAAACTGTTTTTT
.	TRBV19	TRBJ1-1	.	CASTPTPGARNTEAFF	TGTGCCAGTACTCCAACCCCCGGGGCAAGAAACACTGAAGCTTTCTTT
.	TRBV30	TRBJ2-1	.	CAWKGRDPSNYNEQFF	TGTGCCTGGAAGGGAAGGGACCCCTCTAATTACAATGAGCAGTTCTTC